The 26 T cell receptor beta chains below come from one sample, sequenced in a study of shared clonotypes between healthy human individuals. The table came from immunoSEQ multiplex PCR; TCRdb's copy has only in-frame clones and leaves some out. This sample has about 95,000 clones; 65% to 70% occur once, and the top ten carry approximately 49%. Sequencing input: memory CD8+ T cells sorted from blood. The subset is: CD45RO+ cells pooled with CCR7-negative TemRA cells. These receptors all come from a young man in good health.

The chain recombines TRBV2 with TRBJ2-1; D perhaps matches TRBD2 (6 bases). The CDR3 runs to 14 residues. V gave up 4 bases and J gave up 6 bases, with 13 bases separating them. Looked up from germline, CDR1 is SNHLY and CDR2 is FYNNEI. DNA for the CDR3: TGTGCCAGCAGTGTGCTAGCGCGGCTCAATGAGCAGTTCTTC. Its protein product is CASSVLARLNEQFF. Complete variable domain (other parts from reference TRBV2 and TRBJ2-1): EPEVTQTPSHQVTQMGQEVILRCVPISNHLYFYWYRQILGQKVEFLVSFYNNEISEKSEIFDDQFSVERPDGSNFTLKIRSTKLEDSAMYFCASSVLARLNEQFFGPGTRLTVL.

The chain has TRBV25-1 and TRBJ2-3; TRBD2 might be the D (7 bases). Germline-derived CDR1 and CDR2 are MGHDK and SYGVNS. This CDR3 comprises 16 residues. V gave up 1 base and J gave up 0 bases, with 11 bases separating them. The CDR3 reads CASSEWGGGSTDTQYF. The CDR3 DNA reads TGTGCCAGCAGTGAATGGGGCGGGGGCAGCACAGATACGCAGTATTTT.

This clone was found many times. The J gene is TRBJ2-7, the V gene TRBV10-2; D is unresolved. Germline V gene data show CDR1 as WSHSY and CDR2 as SAAADI. Trimming removed 1 base at V and 3 bases at J, with 7 bases between. The CDR3 covers 13 residues. For the CDR3, the DNA is TGCGCCAGCAGTGAGTTTAGCAGCTACGAGCAGTACTTC. Translation: CASSEFSSYEQYF.

The V call is TRBV14, the J call TRBJ2-1; D call uncertain. This CDR3 is 16 amino acids long. Germline loops: CDR1 SGHDN, CDR2 FVKESK. Trimming took 4 bases from V and 6 from J, leaving 19 bases between them. CDR3 in amino acids: CASSPKTFLHPNEQFF. The DNA of the CDR3 is TGTGCCAGCAGCCCAAAAACGTTTCTACACCCCAATGAGCAGTTCTTC.

The chain combines TRBV6-1 with TRBJ1-1; D is possibly TRBD1 (5 bases). CDR3 length: 15 amino acids. V was pared by 8 bases and J by 4 bases, with 20 bases between. From germline, CDR1 is MNHNS and CDR2 SASEGT. CDR3 loop: CASLGGFGALTEAFF. DNA of the CDR3: TGTGCCAGCCTCGGGGGATTCGGTGCCCTCACTGAAGCTTTCTTT.

This clone occurred a few times. CDR3 amino acids: CASSWPETDTQYF. CDR3 in DNA: TGTGCCAGCAGCTGGCCCGAGACAGATACGCAGTATTTT. V gene TRBV5-5 combines with J gene TRBJ2-3, with D unclear. Germline lookup yields CDR1 SGHKS and CDR2 YYEKEE (reference sequence). The CDR3 length is 13 residues. The V end was cut by 3 bases, the J end by 3 bases, with 8 bases between. Based on the CDR3 plus reference TRBV5-5 and TRBJ2-3, the full variable domain is DAGVTQSPTHLIKTRGQQVTLRCSPISGHKSVSWYQQVLGQGPQFIFQYYEKEERGRGNFPDRFSARQFPNYSSELNVNALLLGDSALYLCASSWPETDTQYFGPGTRLTVL.

This chain connects TRBV6-5 to TRBJ2-5, with 8 bases lining up with TRBD1. This CDR3 comprises 15 residues. Germline loops: CDR1 MNHEY, CDR2 SVGAGI. The ends lost 5 bases at V and 1 base at J; junction bases unmatched: 6. CDR3 protein: CASSTPTGAQETQYF. DNA for the CDR3: TGTGCCAGCAGTACCCCGACAGGGGCCCAAGAGACCCAGTACTTC.

V is TRBV28 and J is TRBJ2-7; 7 nucleotides align to TRBD2. There are 16 residues in the CDR3. Germline CDR1 reads MDHEN; CDR2 reads SYDVKM. Germline trimming cut 7 bases from V and 0 bases from J; bases unmatched to any gene: 12. The CDR3 here is CASKNFLADLSYEQYF. CDR3 DNA sequence: TGTGCCAGCAAAAACTTCCTAGCGGATCTCTCCTACGAGCAGTACTTC.

The rearrangement links TRBV6-5 to TRBJ2-1, with TRBD2 identical over 14 bases. The CDR3 covers 15 residues. The germline gives CDR1 MNHEY, CDR2 SVGAGI. The V gene end was trimmed by 6 bases and the J gene end by 3 bases; junction bases not matched to a gene: 1. The CDR3 bases are TGTGCCAGCAGGGGACTAGCGGGGGACTACAATGAGCAGTTCTTC. It translates to CASRGLAGDYNEQFF.

This rearrangement joins TRBV25-1 to TRBJ2-1, with TRBD2 matching over 8 bases. This CDR3 comprises 15 residues. V was pared by 9 bases and J by 0 bases, with 7 bases of the junction left unmatched. CDR1 is MGHDK, CDR2 SYGVNS, per germline. CDR3 sequence (DNA): TGTGCCAGTAGACCGGGGGGGACCTCCTACAATGAGCAGTTCTTC. This gives the protein CASRPGGTSYNEQFF.

The gene calls are TRBV4-1 and TRBJ2-1, with a tentative D call TRBD1 (6 bases). Trimming pared 1 base from V and 5 bases from J, leaving 18 bases between. CDR1 and CDR2 (germline): MGHRA, YSYEKL. The CDR3 extends over 17 amino acids. The CDR3 loop reads CASSQVLQGNRHNEQFF. The CDR3 DNA sequence: TGCGCCAGCAGCCAAGTTTTACAGGGTAATAGGCACAATGAGCAGTTCTTC.

The V call is TRBV7-9, the J call TRBJ2-1, with 13 bases identical to TRBD2. Germline loops: CDR1 SEHNR, CDR2 FQNEAQ (reference sequence). Trimming at V came to 4 bases and at J to 2 bases, leaving 5 bases not matched to a gene. The CDR3 is made up of 17 amino acids. The CDR3 nucleotides read TGTGCCAGCAGCTCAGGACTAGCGGGAGTCACCTACAATGAGCAGTTCTTC. Translated: CASSSGLAGVTYNEQFF.

Written as DNA, the CDR3 is TGTGCCAGCAGCTTAGGACCGGCAGGGCTGAATGAAAAACTGTTTTTT. The encoded protein is CASSLGPAGLNEKLFF. The chain combines TRBV7-9 with TRBJ1-4; perhaps TRBD1 as D (5 bases). V lost 1 base, J lost 5 bases, and 14 bases lay in between. The CDR3 is made up of 16 amino acids. The germline V gene has CDR1 SEHNR and CDR2 FQNEAQ (reference sequence).

This chain links TRBV20-1 with TRBJ2-4, with D uncertain. CDR1 is DFQATT, CDR2 SNEGSKA, per germline (reference sequence). CDR3 length equals 11 residues. V lost 3 bases and J 6 bases, leaving 6 bases between the germline ends. Here the CDR3 reads CSARVGNIQYF. CDR3 DNA sequence: TGCAGTGCTAGGGTCGGAAACATTCAGTACTTC.

V and J are TRBV9 and TRBJ2-1; maybe TRBD1 (7 bases). Trimming stripped 5 bases from V and 6 bases from J, with 15 bases between. CDR1 is SGDLS and CDR2 is YYNGEE in the germline V gene. This CDR3 comprises 14 residues. The CDR3 nucleotides read TGTGCCAGCAGGCCCGCAGGGGGAGGCAATGAGCAGTTCTTC. Protein sequence: CASRPAGGGNEQFF.

This sequence joins TRBV4-3 and TRBJ2-3; possibly TRBD1 for D (6 bases). The CDR3 runs to 14 residues. With 6 bases removed from V and 0 bases from J, the gap between germline ends came to 10 bases. CDR1 and CDR2 (germline): LGHNA, YSLEER. This chain's CDR3 is CASSTGHSTDTQYF. The CDR3, as DNA: TGCGCCAGCAGTACGGGACACAGCACAGATACGCAGTATTTT.

This clone was observed at least ten times. The rearrangement links TRBV28 to TRBJ2-7; TRBD1 matches 7 bases. V dropped 6 bases and J dropped 0; count of bases not matched to a gene: 20. This CDR3 is 19 amino acids long. Germline CDR1 reads MDHEN; CDR2 reads SYDVKM. CDR3 coding DNA: TGTGCCAGCAGGCAAATTTTTTCAAGGCAGGACAGGAGCTCCTACGAGCAGTACTTC. It specifies CASRQIFSRQDRSSYEQYF.

This chain links TRBV14 with TRBJ2-1; D gene ambiguous. Germline assignment: CDR1 SGHDN and CDR2 FVKESK. Trimming left V 0 bases short and J 6 bases short, with 12 bases between. This CDR3 region has 15 residues. As DNA, the CDR3 is TGTGCCAGCAGCCAAGATCTGAACCGCGTCAATGAGCAGTTCTTC. Translated: CASSQDLNRVNEQFF.

V gene TRBV30 combines with J gene TRBJ1-5, with unresolved D. CDR3 length: 14 amino acids. V gave up 3 bases and J gave up 0 bases, with 9 bases separating them. From germline, CDR1 is GTSNPN and CDR2 SVGIG (reference sequence). CDR3 region: CAWRLQHSNQPQHF. As DNA, the CDR3 is TGTGCCTGGAGACTGCAGCATAGCAATCAGCCCCAGCATTTT.

This clone was counted once. The genes are TRBV6-1 and TRBJ2-1; D assignment may be TRBD1 or TRBD2 (5 bases each). V gave up 8 bases and J gave up 9 bases, with 17 bases separating them. This CDR3 comprises 13 residues. Germline CDR1 MNHNS, CDR2 SASEGT. For the CDR3, the DNA is TGTGCCAGCCTTATGGGGGAGTTGGGTGAGCAGTTCTTC. Its translation: CASLMGELGEQFF.

Regarding this clone: Given a far larger clone just one base away, this is likely a sequencing read error. Other DNA sequences of this sample code for an identical CDR3. The chain joins TRBV6-1 to TRBJ2-7; 8 nucleotides line up with TRBD1. This CDR3 spans 14 amino acids. Germline assignment: CDR1 MNHNS and CDR2 SASEGT. CDR3 loop: CASIGDRTGYEQYF. CDR3 sequence (DNA): TGTGCCAGCATAGGGGACAGGACAGGCTACGAACAGTACTTC.

The V call is TRBV5-1, the J call TRBJ1-4; D is possibly TRBD1 (6 bases). CDR3 length equals 14 residues. The V and J ends lost 1 base and 7 bases respectively, with 11 bases between them. Germline V gene lookup returns CDR1 SGHRS and CDR2 YFSETQ. The CDR3 nucleotides are TGCGCCAGCAGCTTGTGGGGGCAAGGTGAAAAACTGTTTTTT. Translating it yields CASSLWGQGEKLFF.

This clone has a handful of counts. This sequence joins TRBV18 and TRBJ1-4; D call uncertain. Trimming left V 3 bases short and J 7 bases short, with 21 bases between. Germline loops: CDR1 KGHSH, CDR2 LQKENI. This CDR3 comprises 17 residues. For the CDR3, the DNA is TGTGCCAGCTCACCTCCCAGGAGGGCGGGATCTAGTGAAAAACTGTTTTTT. Amino acids: CASSPPRRAGSSEKLFF.

The rearrangement joins TRBV28 to TRBJ2-1; 8 bases map to TRBD1. V was pared by 6 bases and J by 4 bases, with 11 bases of the junction left unmatched. In germline, CDR1 is MDHEN, CDR2 SYDVKM. CDR3 length: 16 amino acids. Here the CDR3 DNA reads TGTGCCAGCAGCCCTTCCCCGGGACAGGTTTACAATGAGCAGTTCTTC. Amino acids: CASSPSPGQVYNEQFF.

J is TRBJ2-7 and V is TRBV7-9, with D unclear. The CDR3 has 13 amino acids. Germline loops: CDR1 SEHNR, CDR2 FQNEAQ (reference sequence). The ends were cut back, 2 bases at V and 3 bases at J, with 8 bases in the middle. Here the CDR3 reads CASSLLPNYEQYF. The CDR3 DNA is TGTGCCAGCAGCTTACTCCCGAACTACGAGCAGTACTTC. Based on the CDR3 plus reference TRBV7-9 and TRBJ2-7, the full variable domain is DTGVSQNPRHKITKRGQNVTFRCDPISEHNRLYWYRQTLGQGPEFLTYFQNEAQLEKSRLLSDRFSAERPKGSFSTLEIQRTEQGDSAMYLCASSLLPNYEQYFGPGTRLTVT.

The chain links TRBV15 to TRBJ2-6, with 7 nucleotides matching TRBD1. The CDR3 sequence is 16 residues long. The germline V gene has CDR1 LNHNV and CDR2 YYDKDF (reference sequence). Unmatched junction bases numbered 4, after V lost 5 bases and J lost 0 bases. CDR3 DNA: TGTGCCACCAGCGGACAGGCCACCTCTGGGGCCAACGTCCTGACTTTC. Residues: CATSGQATSGANVLTF.